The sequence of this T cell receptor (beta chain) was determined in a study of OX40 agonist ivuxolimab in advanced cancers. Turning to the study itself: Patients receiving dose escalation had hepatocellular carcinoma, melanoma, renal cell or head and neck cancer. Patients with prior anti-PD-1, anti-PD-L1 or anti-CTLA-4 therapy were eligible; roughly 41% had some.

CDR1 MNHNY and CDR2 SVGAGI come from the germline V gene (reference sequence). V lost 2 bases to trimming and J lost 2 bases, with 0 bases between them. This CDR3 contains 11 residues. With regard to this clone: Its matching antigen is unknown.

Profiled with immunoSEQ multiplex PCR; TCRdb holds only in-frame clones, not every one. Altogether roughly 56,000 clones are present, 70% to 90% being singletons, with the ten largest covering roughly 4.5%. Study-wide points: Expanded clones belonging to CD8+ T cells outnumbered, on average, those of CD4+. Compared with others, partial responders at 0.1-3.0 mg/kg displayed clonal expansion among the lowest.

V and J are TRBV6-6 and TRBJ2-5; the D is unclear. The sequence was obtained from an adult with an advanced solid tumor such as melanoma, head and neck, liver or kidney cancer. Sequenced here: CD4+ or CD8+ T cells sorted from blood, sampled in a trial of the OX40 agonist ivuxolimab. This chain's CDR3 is CASSYQETQYF. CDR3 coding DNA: TGTGCCAGCAGTTACCAAGAGACCCAGTACTTC.